A selection of T cell receptor beta chains follows, all from one sample in a study of T cell repertoires in cytomegalovirus infection. TCRdb used MiXCR to reprocess the reads, holding one entry per CDR3 protein. The sample lists some 300,000 distinct CDR3 sequences; about 8.8% were seen once. The sequenced sample consisted of PBMCs. The receptors originated from a human donor in good health (CMV status not recorded). Some clones in this sample may be carry-over from other donors' samples. CDR3s include the opening cysteine and the closing phenylalanine or tryptophan. The D gene is left open where the match is weak. Some rows have no size entry. The others give once, few or many, or a class for an expanded clone.

many,TRBV20-1,TRBJ1-1,TRBD1,14,CSARPGGMNTEAFF,TGCAGTGCTAGACCAGGGGGGATGAACACTGAAGCTTTCTTT
many,TRBV20-1,TRBJ2-7,-,14,CSARTRGHTYEQYF,TGCAGTGCCAGAACCCGGGGGCATACCTACGAGCAGTACTTC
many,TRBV28,TRBJ2-5,TRBD1,18,CASSPTSGTGAPYATQYF,TGTGCCAGCAGCCCTACCTCCGGGACAGGGGCCCCGTATGCGACCCAGTACTTC
-,TRBV4-2,TRBJ2-5,-,16,CASSQDLGVLQETQYF,TGTGCCAGCAGCCAAGATTTGGGGGTACTCCAAGAGACCCAGTACTTC
many,TRBV24-1,TRBJ2-5,-,13,CATSDSGVESQYF,TGTGCCACCAGTGATTCAGGGGTTGAGTCCCAGTACTTC
many,TRBV7-2,TRBJ2-5,-,16,CASSLLGLRGKETQYF,TGTGCCAGCAGCTTATTAGGACTGAGGGGAAAAGAGACCCAGTACTTC
few,TRBV4-1,TRBJ1-4,-,15,CASSGGGIKNEKLFF,TGCGCCAGCAGCGGGGGAGGCATAAAGAATGAAAAACTGTTTTTT
many,TRBV20-1,TRBJ2-7,-,11,CSARVSYEQYF,TGCAGTGCTAGGGTTTCCTACGAGCAGTACTTC
many,TRBV4-2,TRBJ2-2,-,17,CASSQDDPGWFTGELFF,TGTGCCAGCAGCCAAGATGATCCAGGGTGGTTCACCGGGGAGCTGTTTTTT
many,TRBV4-1,TRBJ1-4,TRBD1,14,CASSQGAGGEKLFF,TGCGCCAGCAGCCAAGGGGCAGGGGGAGAAAAACTGTTTTTT
-,TRBV4-2,TRBJ2-3,TRBD2,17,CASAPNPSGVSSETQYF,TGTGCCAGCGCACCGAACCCTAGCGGGGTCAGTTCGGAAACGCAGTATTTT
few,TRBV20-1,TRBJ2-3,TRBD2,13,CSARGTRPDTQYF,TGCAGTGCTAGAGGGACTAGACCAGATACGCAGTATTTT
-,TRBV6-2/TRBV6-3,TRBJ2-1,TRBD2,15,CASSSLRGSPNEQFF,TGTGCCAGCAGTTCCCTGCGGGGGTCTCCCAATGAGCAGTTCTTC
many,TRBV11-3,TRBJ1-1,-,14,CASRGGGSNTEAFF,TGTGCCAGCAGGGGCGGTGGGAGTAACACTGAAGCTTTCTTT
many,TRBV6-2/TRBV6-3,TRBJ1-1,-,15,CASSYSKPGYTEAFF,TGTGCCAGCAGTTACTCGAAACCAGGGTACACTGAAGCTTTCTTT
-,TRBV6-6,TRBJ1-6,-,15,CANSDQGSYNSPLHF,TGTGCCAACAGTGACCAGGGATCCTATAATTCACCCCTCCACTTT
many,TRBV10-3,TRBJ2-7,-,14,CAIKLEDSTYEQYF,TGTGCCATCAAGCTCGAGGACAGTACCTACGAGCAGTACTTC
many,TRBV6-2/TRBV6-3,TRBJ2-2,-,13,CASSGGNTGELFF,TGTGCCAGCAGTGGCGGGAACACCGGGGAGCTGTTTTTT
-,TRBV29-1,TRBJ2-5,TRBD2,12,CSVEGGIETQYF,TGCAGCGTTGAGGGAGGGATTGAGACCCAGTACTTC
-,TRBV9,TRBJ2-1,-,14,CASSVDGTYNEQFF,TGTGCCAGCAGCGTAGACGGCACCTACAATGAGCAGTTCTTC
many,TRBV18,TRBJ1-5,TRBD1,14,CASKDRGLNQPQHF,TGTGCCAGCAAGGACAGGGGGTTAAATCAGCCCCAGCATTTT
many,TRBV7-9,TRBJ2-2,-,16,CASSITTGGNTGELFF,TGTGCCAGCAGCATCACGACGGGCGGTAACACCGGGGAGCTGTTTTTT
many,TRBV28,TRBJ1-5,-,15,CASSPSRAFNQPQHF,TGTGCCAGCAGTCCATCCCGGGCCTTCAATCAGCCCCAGCATTTT
few,TRBV12-3/TRBV12-4,TRBJ1-1,TRBD1,14,CASSLALADRGAFF,TGTGCCAGCAGTTTAGCGCTCGCGGACAGGGGAGCTTTCTTT
many,TRBV12-3/TRBV12-4,TRBJ2-5,TRBD1,14,CASSKWTGEETQYF,TGTGCCAGCAGCAAATGGACAGGCGAAGAGACCCAGTACTTC
many,TRBV7-7,TRBJ1-1,-,12,CAILSGFIGAFF,TGTGCTATCCTCAGCGGATTTATAGGGGCTTTCTTT
-,TRBV9,TRBJ2-2,-,15,CASSVAQGFTGELFF,TGTGCCAGCAGCGTAGCTCAGGGTTTCACCGGGGAGCTGTTTTTT
many,TRBV29-1,TRBJ2-3,TRBD2,13,CSALAGITDTQYF,TGCAGCGCCTTAGCGGGGATCACAGATACGCAGTATTTT
few,TRBV19,TRBJ1-1,-,13,CASRETVNTEAFF,TGTGCCAGTAGGGAGACGGTGAACACTGAAGCTTTCTTT
many,TRBV4-1,TRBJ2-1,-,15,CASSRELTNYNEQFF,TGCGCCAGCAGCCGAGAGCTTACCAACTACAATGAGCAGTTCTTC
few,TRBV5-1,TRBJ2-1,-,14,CASNDPYRTNEQFF,TGCGCCAGCAATGACCCTTATCGCACAAATGAGCAGTTCTTC
many,TRBV7-6,TRBJ1-4,-,14,CASTHSPTGEKLFF,TGTGCCAGCACCCACTCCCCGACGGGTGAAAAACTGTTTTTT
few,TRBV19,TRBJ2-1,-,14,CASSFRGRYNEQFF,TGTGCCAGTAGTTTTCGGGGGCGATACAATGAGCAGTTCTTC
-,TRBV20-1,TRBJ2-1,TRBD2,15,CSAPGLGPNYNEQFF,TGCAGTGCCCCGGGACTAGGACCAAACTACAATGAGCAGTTCTTC
many,TRBV20-1,TRBJ1-1,-,14,CSASQIKGNTEAFF,TGCAGTGCTAGTCAAATCAAGGGAAACACTGAAGCTTTCTTT
many,TRBV28,TRBJ2-1,TRBD2,15,CASSPGGASYNEQFF,TGTGCCAGCTCCCCCGGGGGGGCGTCTTACAATGAGCAGTTCTTC
-,TRBV5-4,TRBJ1-6,-,14,CASSLEGSHSPLHF,TGTGCCAGCAGCTTGGAGGGGTCCCATTCACCCCTCCACTTT
many,TRBV7-2,TRBJ1-4,-,15,CASSLERQTNEKLFF,TGTGCCAGCAGCTTAGAGCGCCAGACTAATGAAAAACTGTTTTTT
-,TRBV20-1,TRBJ1-5,TRBD1,16,CSARDITGQGYQPQHF,TGCAGTGCTAGAGATATAACGGGACAGGGCTATCAGCCCCAGCATTTT
many,TRBV7-9,TRBJ1-1,-,13,CASSPPGRTEAFF,TGTGCCAGCAGCCCCCCGGGGAGAACTGAAGCTTTCTTT
few,TRBV18,TRBJ2-2,-,15,CASSPILANTGELFF,TGTGCCAGCTCACCAATCTTGGCGAACACCGGGGAGCTGTTTTTT
few,TRBV2,TRBJ2-6,-,16,CASMGLDGSGANVLTF,TGTGCCAGCATGGGTCTAGATGGCTCTGGGGCCAACGTCCTGACTTTC
many,TRBV7-2,TRBJ2-5,TRBD1,14,CASSDWGQGETQYF,TGTGCCAGCAGCGACTGGGGACAGGGGGAGACCCAGTACTTC